Presented here are 10 T cell receptor beta chains from one specimen sequenced in a study of cytomegalovirus exposure and HLA in healthy donors. PCR was performed using 60 Vbeta and 13 Jbeta primers. Repertoires were generated with immunoSEQ multiplex PCR, while TCRdb's copy carries only in-frame clones and drops some. This sample has roughly 120,000 clones, with more than 75% found just once. Sequencing was performed on PBMCs. These receptors were taken from a man aged 35-49 years in good health and CMV-seronegative.

The rearrangement links TRBV7-2 to TRBJ1-2, with D unresolved. The CDR3 covers 12 residues. Trimming took 5 bases from V and 7 from J, leaving 11 bases between them. Germline lookup yields CDR1 SGHTA and CDR2 FQGNSA. CDR3 loop: CASSPDEGGYTF. The DNA of the CDR3 is TGTGCCAGCAGCCCTGACGAGGGTGGCTACACCTTC.

The chain joins TRBV7-9 to TRBJ2-4; tentative D call: TRBD2 (6 bases). This CDR3 comprises 16 residues. Trimming cost V 5 bases and J 0 bases, with 14 bases left between them. Germline V gene data show CDR1 as SEHNR and CDR2 as FQNEAQ (reference sequence). In DNA form, the CDR3 reads TGTGCCAGCAGCCCCTCCTGGGGACTAGCCAAAAACATTCAGTACTTC. Translating gives CASSPSWGLAKNIQYF.

The chain recombines TRBV15 with TRBJ2-7; TRBD1 matches 11 bases. Germline V gives CDR1 LNHNV, CDR2 YYDKDF (reference sequence). Trimming cost V 4 bases and J 6 bases; bases outside gene matches: 5. The CDR3 is made up of 14 amino acids. CDR3 loop: CATSIGQGAREQYF. The CDR3 DNA reads as TGTGCCACCAGCATCGGACAGGGGGCGCGCGAGCAGTACTTC.

The chain recombines TRBV9 with TRBJ1-6; perhaps TRBD1 as D (6 bases). Germline V gene lookup returns CDR1 SGDLS and CDR2 YYNGEE. Trimming pared 2 bases from V and 6 bases from J, leaving 12 bases between. The CDR3 is 15 residues long. The CDR3 coding sequence is TGTGCCAGCAGCGTGGAAGGACAGCCTAATTCACCCCTCCACTTT. This encodes CASSVEGQPNSPLHF. The whole variable domain, remainder taken from reference TRBV9 and TRBJ1-6, is DSGVTQTPKHLITATGQRVTLRCSPRSGDLSVYWYQQSLDQGLQFLIQYYNGEERAKGNILERFSAQQFPDLHSELNLSSLELGDSALYFCASSVEGQPNSPLHFGNGTRLTVT.

The chain recombines TRBV5-6 with TRBJ2-2; D unclear. Germline V CDR1 and CDR2: SGHDT, YYEEEE. The CDR3 consists of 13 residues. Trimming cost V 3 bases and J 1 base, with 4 bases left between them. CDR3 nucleotide sequence: TGTGCCAGCAGCTCCCTGAACACCGGGGAGCTGTTTTTT. Translating it yields CASSSLNTGELFF.

V usage is TRBV28 and J usage is TRBJ2-5; D is possibly TRBD1 (5 bases). CDR3 size: 16 residues. Germline values: CDR1 MDHEN, CDR2 SYDVKM. V was pared by 2 bases and J by 5 bases, with 18 bases between. The DNA of the CDR3 is TGTGCCAGCAGTTTAAATGGGCAGGGCCATGGGGAGACCCAGTACTTC. It translates to CASSLNGQGHGETQYF.

The V and J genes are TRBV2 and TRBJ2-3, with TRBD2 matching 7 bases. CDR1 is SNHLY and CDR2 is FYNNEI in the germline V gene. This CDR3 is 18 amino acids long. Trimming cost V 2 bases and J 3 bases; bases outside gene matches: 14. The CDR3 DNA is TGTGCCAGCAGTGAATCTCTTGTTGTGGCGGGGGTGACAGATACGCAGTATTTT. Its translation: CASSESLVVAGVTDTQYF.

This rearrangement joins TRBV5-1 to TRBJ1-6; 9 nucleotides line up with TRBD1. Looked up from germline, CDR1 is SGHRS and CDR2 is YFSETQ. Trimming cost V 0 bases and J 6 bases; bases outside gene matches: 4. This CDR3 has 16 residues. The CDR3 DNA reads as TGCGCCAGCAGCTTGGACAGGGGGCTCGGTAATTCACCCCTCCACTTT. Encoded protein: CASSLDRGLGNSPLHF.

The chain recombines TRBV6-4 with TRBJ2-2; TRBD1 might be the D (6 bases). CDR3 length equals 17 residues. Per the germline V gene, CDR1 is MRHNA and CDR2 is SNTAGT. Trimming took 2 bases from V and 5 from J, leaving 18 bases between them. The chain's CDR3 is CASSDKYRAERTGELFF. DNA of the CDR3: TGTGCCAGCAGTGACAAGTACAGGGCAGAAAGGACCGGGGAGCTGTTTTTT.

The chain uses TRBV6-5 and TRBJ1-4, with D possibly matching TRBD1 (6 bases). The CDR3 is 14 amino acids. CDR1 and CDR2 from the germline V gene are MNHEY and SVGAGI. Trimming removed 7 bases from V and 5 bases from J, with 14 bases in between. DNA for the CDR3: TGTGCCAGCACCCGAGGCAGGGGAAATGAAAAACTGTTTTTT. Translated, it gives CASTRGRGNEKLFF.